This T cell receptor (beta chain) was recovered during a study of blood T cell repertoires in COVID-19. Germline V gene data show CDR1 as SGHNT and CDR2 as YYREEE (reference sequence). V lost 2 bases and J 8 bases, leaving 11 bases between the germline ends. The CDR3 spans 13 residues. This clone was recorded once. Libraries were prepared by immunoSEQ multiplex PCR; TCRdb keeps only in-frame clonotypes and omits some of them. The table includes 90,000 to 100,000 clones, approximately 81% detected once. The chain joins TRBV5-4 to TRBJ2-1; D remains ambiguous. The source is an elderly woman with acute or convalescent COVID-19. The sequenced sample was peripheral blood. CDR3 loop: CASSFYSVDEQFF. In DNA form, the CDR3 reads TGTGCCAGCAGCTTTTACTCGGTCGATGAGCAGTTCTTC.